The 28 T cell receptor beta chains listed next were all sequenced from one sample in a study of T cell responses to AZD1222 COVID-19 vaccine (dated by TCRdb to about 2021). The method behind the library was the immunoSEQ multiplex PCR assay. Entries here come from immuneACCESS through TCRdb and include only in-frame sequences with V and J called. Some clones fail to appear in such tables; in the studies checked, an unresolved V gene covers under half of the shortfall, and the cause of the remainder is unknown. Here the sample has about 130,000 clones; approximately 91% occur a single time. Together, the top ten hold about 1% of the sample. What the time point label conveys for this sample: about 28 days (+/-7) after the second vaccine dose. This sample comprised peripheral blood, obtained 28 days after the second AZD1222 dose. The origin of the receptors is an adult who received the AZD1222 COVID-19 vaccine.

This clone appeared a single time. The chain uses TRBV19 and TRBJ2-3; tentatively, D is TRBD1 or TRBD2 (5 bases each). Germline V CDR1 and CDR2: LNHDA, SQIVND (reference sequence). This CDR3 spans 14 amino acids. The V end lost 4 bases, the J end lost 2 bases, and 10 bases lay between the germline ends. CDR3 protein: CASSNLGTTDTQYF. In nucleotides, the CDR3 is TGTGCCAGTAGTAATTTGGGGACCACAGATACGCAGTATTTT.

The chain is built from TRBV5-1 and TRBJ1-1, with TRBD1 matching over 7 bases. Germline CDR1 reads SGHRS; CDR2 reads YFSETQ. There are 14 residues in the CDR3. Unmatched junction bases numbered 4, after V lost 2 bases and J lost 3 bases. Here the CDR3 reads CASSLQGLDTEAFF. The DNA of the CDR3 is TGCGCCAGCAGCTTACAGGGGTTGGACACTGAAGCTTTCTTT.

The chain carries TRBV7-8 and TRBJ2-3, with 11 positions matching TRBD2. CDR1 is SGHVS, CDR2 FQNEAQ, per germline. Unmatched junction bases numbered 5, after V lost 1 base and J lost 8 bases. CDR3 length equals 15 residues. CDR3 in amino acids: CASSLELAGALTQYF. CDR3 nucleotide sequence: TGTGCCAGCAGCTTAGAACTAGCGGGAGCGCTTACGCAGTATTTT.

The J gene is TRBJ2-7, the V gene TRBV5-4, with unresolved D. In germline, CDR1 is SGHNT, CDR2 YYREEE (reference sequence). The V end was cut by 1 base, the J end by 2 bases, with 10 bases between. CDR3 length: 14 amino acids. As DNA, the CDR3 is TGTGCCAGCAGCTTGTCGGGTTTTACCTACGAGCAGTACTTC. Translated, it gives CASSLSGFTYEQYF. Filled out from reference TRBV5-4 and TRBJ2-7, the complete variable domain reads ETGVTQSPTHLIKTRGQQVTLRCSSQSGHNTVSWYQQALGQGPQFIFQYYREEENGRGNFPPRFSGLQFPNYSSELNVNALELDDSALYLCASSLSGFTYEQYFGPGTRLTVT.

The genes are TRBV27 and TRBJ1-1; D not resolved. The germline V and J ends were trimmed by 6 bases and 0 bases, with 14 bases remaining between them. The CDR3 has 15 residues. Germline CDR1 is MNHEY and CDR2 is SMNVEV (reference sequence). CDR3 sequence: CASRGKGYMNTEAFF. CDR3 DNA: TGTGCCAGCAGAGGGAAGGGTTACATGAACACTGAAGCTTTCTTT.

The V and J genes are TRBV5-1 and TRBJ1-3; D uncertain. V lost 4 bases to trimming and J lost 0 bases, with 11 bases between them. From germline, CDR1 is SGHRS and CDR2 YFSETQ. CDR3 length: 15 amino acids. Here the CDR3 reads CASSQVGTSGNTIYF. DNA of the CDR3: TGCGCCAGCAGCCAAGTGGGCACCTCTGGAAACACCATATATTTT. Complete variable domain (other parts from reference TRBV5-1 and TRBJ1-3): KAGVTQTPRYLIKTRGQQVTLSCSPISGHRSVSWYQQTPGQGLQFLFEYFSETQRNKGNFPGRFSGRQFSNSRSEMNVSTLELGDSALYLCASSQVGTSGNTIYFGEGSWLTVV.

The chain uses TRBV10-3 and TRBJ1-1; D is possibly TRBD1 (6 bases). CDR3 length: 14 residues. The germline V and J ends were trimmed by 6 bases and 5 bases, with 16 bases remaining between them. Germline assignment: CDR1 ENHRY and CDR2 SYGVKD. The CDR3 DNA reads TGTGCCATCAGCCCCGGGACAACGTTAACTGAAGCTTTCTTT. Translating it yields CAISPGTTLTEAFF.

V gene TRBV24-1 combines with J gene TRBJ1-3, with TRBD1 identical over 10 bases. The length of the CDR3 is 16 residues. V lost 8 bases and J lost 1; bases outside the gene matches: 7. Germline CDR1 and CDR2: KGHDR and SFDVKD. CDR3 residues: CATTRDRGGSGNTIYF. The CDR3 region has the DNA TGTGCCACCACTAGGGACAGGGGAGGTTCTGGAAACACCATATATTTT.

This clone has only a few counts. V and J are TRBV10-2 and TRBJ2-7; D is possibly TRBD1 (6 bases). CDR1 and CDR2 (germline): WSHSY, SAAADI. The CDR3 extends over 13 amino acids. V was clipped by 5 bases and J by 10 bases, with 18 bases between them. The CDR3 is CASSPGQGLGQYF. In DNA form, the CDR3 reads TGCGCCAGCAGTCCGGGACAAGGATTGGGACAGTACTTC.

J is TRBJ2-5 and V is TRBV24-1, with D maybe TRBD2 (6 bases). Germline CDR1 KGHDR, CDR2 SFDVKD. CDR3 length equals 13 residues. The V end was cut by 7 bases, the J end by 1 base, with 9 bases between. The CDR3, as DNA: TGTGCCACCAGCCTGGGGGGCCAAGAGACCCAGTACTTC. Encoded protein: CATSLGGQETQYF.

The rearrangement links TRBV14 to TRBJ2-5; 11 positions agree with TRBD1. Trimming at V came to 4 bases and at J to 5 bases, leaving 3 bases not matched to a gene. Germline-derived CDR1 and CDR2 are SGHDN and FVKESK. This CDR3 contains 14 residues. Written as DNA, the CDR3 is TGTGCCAGCAGCCCCTGGACAGGGGGCGAGACCCAGTACTTC. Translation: CASSPWTGGETQYF. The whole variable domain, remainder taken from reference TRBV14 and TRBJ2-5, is EAGVTQFPSHSVIEKGQTVTLRCDPISGHDNLYWYRRVMGKEIKFLLHFVKESKQDESGMPNNRFLAERTGGTYSTLKVQPAELEDSGVYFCASSPWTGGETQYFGPGTRLLVL.

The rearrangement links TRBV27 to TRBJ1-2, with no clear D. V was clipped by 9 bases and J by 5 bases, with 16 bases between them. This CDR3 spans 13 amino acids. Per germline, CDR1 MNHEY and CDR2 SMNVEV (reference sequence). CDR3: CASTSRGLYGYTF. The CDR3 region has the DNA TGTGCCAGTACCTCCCGTGGACTGTATGGCTACACCTTC.

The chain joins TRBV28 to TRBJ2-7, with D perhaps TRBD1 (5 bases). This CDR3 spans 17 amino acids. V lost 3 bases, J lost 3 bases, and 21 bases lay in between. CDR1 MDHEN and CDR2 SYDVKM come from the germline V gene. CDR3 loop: CASSFARELEGHYEQYF. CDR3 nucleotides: TGTGCCAGCAGTTTTGCCCGAGAGTTGGAAGGACACTACGAGCAGTACTTC.

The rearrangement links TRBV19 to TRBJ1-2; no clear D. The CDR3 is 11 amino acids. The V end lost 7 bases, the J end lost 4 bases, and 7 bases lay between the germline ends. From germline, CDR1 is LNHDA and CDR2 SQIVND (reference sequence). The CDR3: CASKGFYGYTF. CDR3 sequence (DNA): TGTGCCAGTAAGGGATTCTATGGCTACACCTTC.

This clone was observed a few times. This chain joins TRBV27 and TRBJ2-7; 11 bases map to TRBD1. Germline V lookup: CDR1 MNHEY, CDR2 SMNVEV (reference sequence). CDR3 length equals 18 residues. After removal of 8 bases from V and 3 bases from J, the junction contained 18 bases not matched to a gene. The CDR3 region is CASVGQGARLAEIYEQYF. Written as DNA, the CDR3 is TGTGCCAGCGTCGGACAGGGGGCGCGTCTAGCGGAGATCTACGAGCAGTACTTC.

CDR3 loop: CASSGTSVLLHNEQFF. The CDR3 DNA reads TGTGCCAGCAGTGGGACTAGCGTTCTTCTCCACAATGAGCAGTTCTTC. The chain recombines TRBV2 with TRBJ2-1; 9 bases align to TRBD2. CDR3 length: 16 amino acids. Germline lookup yields CDR1 SNHLY and CDR2 FYNNEI. With 4 bases clipped from V and 5 bases from J, the junction kept 9 bases outside the gene matches.

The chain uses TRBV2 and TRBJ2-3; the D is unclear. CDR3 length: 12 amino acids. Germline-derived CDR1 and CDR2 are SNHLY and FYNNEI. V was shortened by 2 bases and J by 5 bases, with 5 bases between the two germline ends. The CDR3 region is CASSELLDTQYF. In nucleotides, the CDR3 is TGTGCCAGCAGTGAACTCCTAGATACGCAGTATTTT.

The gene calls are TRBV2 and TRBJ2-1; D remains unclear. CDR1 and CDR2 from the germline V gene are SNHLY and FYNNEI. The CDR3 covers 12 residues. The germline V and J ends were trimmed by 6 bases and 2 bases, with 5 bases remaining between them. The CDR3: CASSRTYNEQFF. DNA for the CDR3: TGTGCCAGCAGCAGGACCTACAATGAGCAGTTCTTC.

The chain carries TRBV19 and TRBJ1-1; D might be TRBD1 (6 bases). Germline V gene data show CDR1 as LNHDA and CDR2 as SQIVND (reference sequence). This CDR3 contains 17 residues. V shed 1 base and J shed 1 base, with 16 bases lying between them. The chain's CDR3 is CASSIGPRAGENTEAFF. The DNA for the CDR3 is TGTGCCAGTAGTATAGGCCCCAGGGCAGGGGAGAACACTGAAGCTTTCTTT.

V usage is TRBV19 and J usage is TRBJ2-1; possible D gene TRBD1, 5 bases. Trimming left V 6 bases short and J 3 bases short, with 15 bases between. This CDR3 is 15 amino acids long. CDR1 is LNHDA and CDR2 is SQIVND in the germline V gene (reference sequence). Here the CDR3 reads CASSTDSSYYNEQFF. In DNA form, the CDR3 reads TGTGCCAGTAGCACTGACAGCTCCTACTACAATGAGCAGTTCTTC.

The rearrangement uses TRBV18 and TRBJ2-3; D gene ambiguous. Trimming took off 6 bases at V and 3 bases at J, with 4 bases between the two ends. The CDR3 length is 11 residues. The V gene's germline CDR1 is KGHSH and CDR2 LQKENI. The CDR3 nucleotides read TGTGCCAGCTCGTTTACAGATACGCAGTATTTT. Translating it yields CASSFTDTQYF.

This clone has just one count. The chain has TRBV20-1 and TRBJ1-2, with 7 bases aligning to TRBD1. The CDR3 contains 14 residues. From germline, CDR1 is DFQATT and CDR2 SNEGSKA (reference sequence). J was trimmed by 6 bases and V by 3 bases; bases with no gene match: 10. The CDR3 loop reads CSASNTGAMDGYTF. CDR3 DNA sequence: TGCAGTGCTAGTAACACAGGGGCAATGGATGGCTACACCTTC.

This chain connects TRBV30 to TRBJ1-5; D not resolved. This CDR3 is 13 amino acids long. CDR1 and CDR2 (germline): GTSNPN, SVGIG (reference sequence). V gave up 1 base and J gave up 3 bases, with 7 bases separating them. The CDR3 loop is CAWSGQNNQPQHF. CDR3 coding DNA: TGTGCCTGGAGTGGGCAAAACAATCAGCCCCAGCATTTT.

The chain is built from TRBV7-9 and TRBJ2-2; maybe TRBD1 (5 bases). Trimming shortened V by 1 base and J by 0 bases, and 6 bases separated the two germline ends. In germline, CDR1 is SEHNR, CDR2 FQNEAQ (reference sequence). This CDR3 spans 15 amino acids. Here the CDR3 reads CASSLGQTNTGELFF. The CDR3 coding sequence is TGTGCCAGCAGCTTAGGACAGACGAACACCGGGGAGCTGTTTTTT.

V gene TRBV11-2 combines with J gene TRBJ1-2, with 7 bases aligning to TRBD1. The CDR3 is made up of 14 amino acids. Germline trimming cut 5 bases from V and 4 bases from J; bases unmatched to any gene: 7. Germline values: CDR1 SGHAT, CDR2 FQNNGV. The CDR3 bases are TGTGCCAGCAGCGTACCGGGACAGCTCTATGGCTACACCTTC. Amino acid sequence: CASSVPGQLYGYTF.

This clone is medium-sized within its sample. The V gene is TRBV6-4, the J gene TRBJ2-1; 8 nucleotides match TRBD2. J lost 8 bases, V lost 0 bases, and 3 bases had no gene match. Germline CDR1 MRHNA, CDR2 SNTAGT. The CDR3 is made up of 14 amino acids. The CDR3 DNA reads TGTGCCAGCAGTGACTCTCGGGAGGGTGATGAGCAGTTCTTC. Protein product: CASSDSREGDEQFF.

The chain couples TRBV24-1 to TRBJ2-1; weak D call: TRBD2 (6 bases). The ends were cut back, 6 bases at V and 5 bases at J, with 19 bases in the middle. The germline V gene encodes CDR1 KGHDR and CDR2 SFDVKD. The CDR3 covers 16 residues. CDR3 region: CATSNSGAGLNNEQFF. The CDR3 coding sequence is TGTGCCACCAGTAACTCCGGAGCGGGTCTCAACAATGAGCAGTTCTTC.

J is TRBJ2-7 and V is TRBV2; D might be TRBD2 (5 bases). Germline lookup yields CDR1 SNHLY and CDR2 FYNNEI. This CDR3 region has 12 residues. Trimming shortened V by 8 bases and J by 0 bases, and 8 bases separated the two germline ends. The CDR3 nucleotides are TGTGCCAGCGGGAGACTCTCCTACGAGCAGTACTTC. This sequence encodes CASGRLSYEQYF.